These 23 T cell receptor beta chains were sequenced from one sample in a study of identical twins (dated by TCRdb to 2016 to 2017). Library creation used 5' RACE. Sequencing took place on an Illumina HiSeq 2000. TCRdb reran the public reads through fastp at Q25 and MiXCR, keeping productive beta chains. Every distinct CDR3 protein forms one entry, paired with its most common genes and DNA. Here the sample has 400,000 to 500,000 distinct CDR3 sequences; roughly an eighth occur a single time. The ten largest clonotypes hold approximately 0.98% of the sample. This sample was also put to use in a study of yellow fever vaccine responses in identical twins.

The sequencing sample was made of CD4+ T cells sorted from blood. Receptors originate from a young woman in good health.

In this sample, this clonotype turned up many times. The chain joins TRBV7-9 to TRBJ2-5; either TRBD1 or TRBD2 may supply D (6 bases each). This CDR3 has 14 amino acids. The V gene lost 0 bases and the J gene lost 5 bases, with 10 bases spanning the gap. Looked up from germline, CDR1 is SEHNR and CDR2 is FQNEAQ (reference sequence). The CDR3 is CASSLAGGFETQYF. For the CDR3, the DNA is TGTGCCAGCAGCTTAGCGGGGGGCTTCGAGACCCAGTACTTC.

This clonotype was counted at least ten times. The J gene is TRBJ1-5, the V gene TRBV7-2, with 9 bases that match TRBD1. Germline V CDR1 and CDR2: SGHTA, FQGNSA. V trimming: 5 bases; J trimming: 7 bases; junction bases outside the gene matches: 9. CDR3 size: 15 residues. Here the CDR3 DNA reads TGTGCCAGCAGCGCGGGACAGGGAATGGGCCAGCCCCAGCATTTT. It encodes CASSAGQGMGQPQHF.

This clonotype was seen ten or more times. The chain recombines TRBV7-2 with TRBJ2-3; 7 nucleotides line up with TRBD2. This CDR3 spans 12 amino acids. The V gene's germline CDR1 is SGHTA and CDR2 FQGNSA. J gave up 12 bases and V 3 bases, and 6 bases lay outside the gene matches. The DNA of the CDR3 is TGTGCCAGCAGCTTTGGGGGAGGGCGCCAGTATTTT. It specifies CASSFGGGRQYF.

The gene calls are TRBV2 and TRBJ1-5, with TRBD1 as a possible D gene (5 bases). CDR3 length: 16 amino acids. The germline V gene encodes CDR1 SNHLY and CDR2 FYNNEI. V was clipped by 3 bases and J by 6 bases, with 18 bases between them. In DNA, the CDR3 is TGTGCCAGCAGTGAGAGGGGATCAGGAGGAGGTCAGCCCCAGCATTTT. It encodes CASSERGSGGGQPQHF.

The chain employs TRBV7-9 and TRBJ1-4; D possibly corresponds to TRBD1 (5 bases). The V gene lost 3 bases and the J gene lost 8 bases, with 13 bases spanning the gap. Germline values: CDR1 SEHNR, CDR2 FQNEAQ (reference sequence). CDR3 size: 14 residues. The DNA for the CDR3 is TGTGCCAGCAGCTTCAGGGAAGAGGGAGAAAAACTGTTTTTT. As protein: CASSFREEGEKLFF. Full variable domain (outside the CDR3, taken from reference TRBV7-9 and TRBJ1-4): DTGVSQNPRHKITKRGQNVTFRCDPISEHNRLYWYRQTLGQGPEFLTYFQNEAQLEKSRLLSDRFSAERPKGSFSTLEIQRTEQGDSAMYLCASSFREEGEKLFFGSGTQLSVL.

This clonotype has a handful of counts. The chain links TRBV7-2 to TRBJ2-1; D is possibly TRBD1 or TRBD2 (5 bases each). V gave up 5 bases and J gave up 9 bases, with 14 bases separating them. Germline-derived CDR1 and CDR2 are SGHTA and FQGNSA. The CDR3 consists of 13 residues. The CDR3 region is CASSQTRGSEQFF. In DNA, the CDR3 is TGTGCCAGCAGCCAAACTAGGGGCTCTGAGCAGTTCTTC. Full variable domain (rest looked up from reference TRBV7-2 and TRBJ2-1): GAGVSQSPSNKVTEKGKDVELRCDPISGHTALYWYRQSLGQGLEFLIYFQGNSAPDKSGLPSDRFSAERTGGSVSTLTIQRTQQEDSAVYLCASSQTRGSEQFFGPGTRLTVL.

This clonotype was picked up a small number of times. The rearrangement joins TRBV4-3 to TRBJ2-6, with D possibly TRBD1 on 6 matching bases. The V end lost 0 bases, the J end lost 3 bases, and 12 bases lay between the germline ends. The germline V gene encodes CDR1 LGHNA and CDR2 YSLEER. This CDR3 spans 17 amino acids. CDR3 DNA sequence: TGCGCCAGCAGCCAAGATCTCAGGGGTGGTGGGGCCAACGTCCTGACTTTC. Protein product: CASSQDLRGGGANVLTF.

This chain links TRBV6-1 with TRBJ2-1; maybe TRBD2 (6 bases). The CDR3 is made up of 16 amino acids. V shed 6 bases and J shed 1 base, with 16 bases lying between them. Germline-derived CDR1 and CDR2 are MNHNS and SASEGT. Here the CDR3 DNA reads TGTGCCAGCAGCCGCCTAGCGAGTATTTCCTACAATGAGCAGTTCTTC. Its translation: CASSRLASISYNEQFF.

This clonotype showed up just a few times. The chain carries TRBV9 and TRBJ2-1, with 14 bases fitting TRBD2. Unmatched junction bases numbered 4, after V lost 3 bases and J lost 8 bases. The CDR3 has 15 amino acids. Germline V CDR1 and CDR2: SGDLS, YYNGEE. The CDR3 here is CASSAGTSGGYEQFF. CDR3 bases: TGTGCCAGCAGCGCGGGGACTAGCGGGGGCTATGAGCAGTTCTTC.

This chain's CDR3 is CASSQELAGGPSSYNEQFF. The CDR3 DNA follows: TGCGCCAGCAGCCAAGAACTAGCGGGAGGGCCGAGCTCCTACAATGAGCAGTTCTTC. V and J are TRBV4-1 and TRBJ2-1, with 13 bases aligning to TRBD2. Germline CDR1 reads MGHRA; CDR2 reads YSYEKL. With V trimmed by 0 bases and J by 0 bases, 5 bases remained unmatched. The CDR3 is made up of 19 amino acids.

This chain connects TRBV20-1 to TRBJ2-7; a weak D match, TRBD1 (6 bases). The CDR3 totals 11 residues. Germline V gene lookup returns CDR1 DFQATT and CDR2 SNEGSKA (reference sequence). V was trimmed by 4 bases and J by 4 bases, leaving 8 bases between them. CDR3 loop: CSATGVYEQYF. CDR3 DNA: TGCAGTGCTACAGGGGTTTACGAGCAGTACTTC.

Only a few counts were recorded for this clonotype. V gene TRBV15 combines with J gene TRBJ2-7; 8 bases fit TRBD1. The CDR3 has 13 residues. V trimming: 8 bases; J trimming: 2 bases; junction bases outside the gene matches: 5. Germline loops: CDR1 LNHNV, CDR2 YYDKDF (reference sequence). CDR3 DNA: TGTGCCACCCGTCAGGGGGCTACCTACGAGCAGTACTTC. Translated: CATRQGATYEQYF.

CDR3 residues: CASSLPLGSQSYNEQFF. CDR3 coding DNA: TGTGCCAGCAGTTTACCCCTGGGCTCTCAATCCTACAATGAGCAGTTCTTC. The chain is built from TRBV28 and TRBJ2-1; no clear D gene. This CDR3 region has 17 residues. The V end lost 2 bases, the J end lost 1 base, and 15 bases lay between the germline ends. Germline lookup yields CDR1 MDHEN and CDR2 SYDVKM. Looking up the rest from reference TRBV28 and TRBJ2-1 gives the full variable domain: DVKVTQSSRYLVKRTGEKVFLECVQDMDHENMFWYRQDPGLGLRLIYFSYDVKMKEKGDIPEGYSVSREKKERFSLILESASTNQTSMYLCASSLPLGSQSYNEQFFGPGTRLTVL.

This clonotype was recorded a few times. This chain joins TRBV7-6 and TRBJ2-2; D remains ambiguous. V shed 2 bases and J shed 1 base, with 5 bases lying between them. The CDR3 is 14 residues long. CDR1 SGHVS and CDR2 FNYEAQ come from the germline V gene. CDR3 residues: CASSLSQNTGELFF. CDR3 sequence (DNA): TGTGCCAGCAGCTTATCACAGAACACCGGGGAGCTGTTTTTT.

This clonotype came up a few times. The CDR3 DNA is TGTGCCAGCAGTCCCCCCCACAGCACAGATACGCAGTATTTT. It is translated as CASSPPHSTDTQYF. The rearrangement links TRBV28 to TRBJ2-3; D is ambiguous. This CDR3 has 14 amino acids. Germline V CDR1 and CDR2: MDHEN, SYDVKM. The V end lost 5 bases, the J end lost 0 bases, and 9 bases lay between the germline ends.

This clonotype turned up a few times. The chain couples TRBV3-1 to TRBJ2-7, with D hard to call. The CDR3 totals 13 residues. Germline V gene lookup returns CDR1 LGHDT and CDR2 YNNKEL (reference sequence). Trimming removed 3 bases from V and 3 bases from J, with 9 bases in between. The DNA for the CDR3 is TGTGCCAGCAGCCAGAGCGCGGACTACGAGCAGTACTTC. Residues: CASSQSADYEQYF.

V is TRBV7-6 and J is TRBJ2-3, with TRBD2 matching 7 bases. V shed 1 base, J shed 0 bases, and the junction held 4 bases outside the gene matches. CDR3 size: 16 residues. Germline CDR1 SGHVS, CDR2 FNYEAQ. The CDR3: CASSLGSGGSTDTQYF. In DNA, the CDR3 is TGTGCCAGCAGCTTAGGGTCGGGAGGAAGCACAGATACGCAGTATTTT.

This rearrangement joins TRBV20-1 to TRBJ2-1, with 8 bases aligning to TRBD1. The CDR3 contains 14 residues. The germline V gene has CDR1 DFQATT and CDR2 SNEGSKA (reference sequence). After removal of 6 bases from V and 2 bases from J, the junction contained 6 bases not matched to a gene. In DNA, the CDR3 is TGCAGTGCAGCACCGGGACAGGCCTACAATGAGCAGTTCTTC. As protein: CSAAPGQAYNEQFF.

This clonotype was seen more than once but under ten times. CDR3 in DNA: TGTGCCAGCAGTCCCACAGGGTCTAAGACCTACGAGCAGTACTTC. Protein product: CASSPTGSKTYEQYF. The rearrangement uses TRBV6-1 and TRBJ2-7; TRBD1 is a possible D gene (6 bases). The CDR3 covers 15 residues. Germline-derived CDR1 and CDR2 are MNHNS and SASEGT. The V end lost 5 bases, the J end lost 2 bases, and 16 bases lay between the germline ends.

This clonotype was detected only a few times. The chain combines TRBV28 with TRBJ1-2, with D unclear. The CDR3 totals 11 residues. Germline V gene sequence: CDR1 MDHEN, CDR2 SYDVKM. V dropped 10 bases and J dropped 4 bases, with 10 bases sitting between them. The CDR3 nucleotides are TGTGCCATCCGGGGTTCCTATGGCTACACCTTC. It is translated as CAIRGSYGYTF.

The chain couples TRBV6-5 to TRBJ2-6, with D possibly matching TRBD2 (6 bases). CDR1 and CDR2 (germline): MNHEY, SVGAGI. The germline V and J ends were trimmed by 4 bases and 0 bases, with 10 bases remaining between them. This CDR3 contains 16 residues. The CDR3 sequence is CASSWMGGSGANVLTF. Written as DNA, the CDR3 is TGTGCCAGCAGTTGGATGGGAGGCTCTGGGGCCAACGTCCTGACTTTC.

This clonotype was detected a few times. The chain uses TRBV28 and TRBJ1-6; 7 bases align to TRBD1. The CDR3 sequence is 14 residues long. With V trimmed by 10 bases and J by 9 bases, 12 bases remained unmatched. Germline V gene data show CDR1 as MDHEN and CDR2 as SYDVKM. CDR3 amino acids: CATLHRGSGSPLHF. CDR3 nucleotides: TGTGCCACATTACACAGGGGTTCAGGTTCACCCCTCCACTTT.

The rearrangement joins TRBV15 to TRBJ2-1, with TRBD1 matching over 9 bases. V was clipped by 3 bases and J by 4 bases; unmatched bases: 4. CDR3 length: 15 amino acids. The germline V gene encodes CDR1 LNHNV and CDR2 YYDKDF (reference sequence). The CDR3, as DNA: TGTGCCACCAGCAGGAGGACAGGGGTATACAATGAGCAGTTCTTC. It translates to CATSRRTGVYNEQFF.